This entry describes one TCR beta chain. This receptor's antigen is unknown. Within one base of it there is no much larger clone, and no base qualities were kept. V is pared back by 4 bases and J by 4 bases, with 16 bases lying between the germline termini. CDR1 and CDR2 (ENHRY, SYGVKD) derive from the germline V gene. The CDR3 goes from the cysteine to the phenylalanine over 15 residues. Only the CDR3 DNA is retained, 45 bases long and in frame from the first base. TCR beta CDR3 regions were sequenced from DNA using the immunoSEQ Assay. Per the original workflow: To compute T cell density, TCR beta template counts were normalized to usable DNA, which was estimated by amplifying housekeeping genes. The preseqR package was used to estimate richness by extrapolating to 400,000 templates for PBMC samples and to 120,000 templates for tissue samples. Clonality was taken to be one minus Pielou's evenness. Tissue-enriched TCRs were identified through differential abundance testing performed on productive amino-acid clonotypes, with a minimum total count of 5 and an alpha of 0.1. Repertoire overlap between compartments was quantified with the Jaccard Index and Morisita Overlap Index. GLIPH grouped TCR beta CDR3s together with public tetramer-defined viral CDR3s, and a viral motif had to include at least three viral sequences and show V-gene enrichment. TCRdb stores this immuneACCESS table with in-frame sequences only. Part of the clones is absent; in the studies checked, under half of the shortfall reflects unresolved V genes, and no reason is known for the rest. D and trimming were read from the DNA, whereas the V and J calls and clone size are those reported in that table. Recorded for this sample are about 19,000 clones; roughly nine tenths of them occurred a single time. In total, the top ten clones hold 2.5% to 3% of the sample.

The sample belongs to a study of T cells in localized non-small cell lung cancer (dated by TCRdb to between 2020 and 2021). Context from the whole study: The study analyzed T cell repertoires of 236 early-stage NSCLC patients, comparing tumors and uninvolved tumor-adjacent lungs. The cohort comprised approximately 240 treatment-naïve NSCLC patients with resected, localized lung tumors. Of the NSCLC patients, 129 were male and around 99 were female, and the mean age was around 66 years. Results and caveats for the whole study, not just this receptor: Since the design was exploratory, TCR variables were selected using unadjusted p-values with no false-discovery rate correction. Because multi-region sequencing of the tumors was not done, intratumor heterogeneity could not be ruled out. The highest T cell clonality was observed in uninvolved tumor-adjacent lung, where clonality exceeded that of tumor, suggesting that antigenic responses were more focused in uninvolved tumor-adjacent lung. A median of roughly 56 of the top 100 tumor clones were detected in paired uninvolved adjacent lung, and about 29 of these tumor clones were also found among the top 100 clones of the paired uninvolved adjacent lung. Longer overall survival was associated with higher T cell density in blood, whereas shorter survival was associated with higher clonality in adjacent lung.

At diagnosis, peripheral blood, uninvolved tumor-adjacent lung and tumor were collected and stored as a combination of fresh-frozen and FFPE material. Blood samples were analyzed as peripheral blood mononuclear cells for TCR repertoire profiling. Here the chain combines TRBV10-3 and TRBJ1-1; TRBD1 is a weak D gene call, 5 bases matching. This receptor was identified in a woman aged 35-75 years with stage I lung adenocarcinoma. Material: peripheral blood, obtained before any cancer treatment. The nucleotides are TGTGCCATCAGTGTTGGTAGGGGCGGGGGCACTGAAGCTTTCTTT. Translated, it reads CAISVGRGGGTEAFF.